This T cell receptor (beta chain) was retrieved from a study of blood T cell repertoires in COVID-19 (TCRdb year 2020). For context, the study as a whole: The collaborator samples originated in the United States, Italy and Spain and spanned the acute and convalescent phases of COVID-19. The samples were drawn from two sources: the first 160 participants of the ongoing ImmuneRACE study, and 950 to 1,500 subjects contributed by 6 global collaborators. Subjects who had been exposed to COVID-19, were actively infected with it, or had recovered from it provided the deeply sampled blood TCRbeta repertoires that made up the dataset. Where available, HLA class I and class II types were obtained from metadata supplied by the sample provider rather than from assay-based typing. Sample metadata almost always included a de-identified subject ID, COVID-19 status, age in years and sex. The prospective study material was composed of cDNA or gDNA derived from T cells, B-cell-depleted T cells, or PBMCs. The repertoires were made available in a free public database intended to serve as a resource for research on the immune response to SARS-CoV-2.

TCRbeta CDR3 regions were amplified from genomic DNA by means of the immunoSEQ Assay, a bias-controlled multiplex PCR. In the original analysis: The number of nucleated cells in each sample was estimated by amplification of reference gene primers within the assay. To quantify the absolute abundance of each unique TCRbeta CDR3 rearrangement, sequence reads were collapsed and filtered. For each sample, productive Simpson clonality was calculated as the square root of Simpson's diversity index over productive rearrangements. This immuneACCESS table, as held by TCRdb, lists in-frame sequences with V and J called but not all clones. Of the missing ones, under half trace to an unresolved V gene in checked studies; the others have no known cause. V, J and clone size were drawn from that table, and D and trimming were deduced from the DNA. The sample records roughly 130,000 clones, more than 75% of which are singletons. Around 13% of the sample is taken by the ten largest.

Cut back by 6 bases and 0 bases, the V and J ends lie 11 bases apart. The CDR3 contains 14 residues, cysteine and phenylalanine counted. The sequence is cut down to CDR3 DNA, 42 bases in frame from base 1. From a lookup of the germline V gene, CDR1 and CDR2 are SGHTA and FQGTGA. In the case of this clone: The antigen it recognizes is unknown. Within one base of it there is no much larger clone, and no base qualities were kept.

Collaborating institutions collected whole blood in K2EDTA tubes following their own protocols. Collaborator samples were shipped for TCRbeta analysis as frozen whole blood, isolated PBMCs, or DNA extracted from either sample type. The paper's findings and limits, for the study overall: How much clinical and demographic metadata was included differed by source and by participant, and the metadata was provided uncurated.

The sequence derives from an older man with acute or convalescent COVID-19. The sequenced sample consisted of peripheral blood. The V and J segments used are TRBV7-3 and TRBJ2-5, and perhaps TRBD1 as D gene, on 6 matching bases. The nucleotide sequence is TGTGCCAGCAGGTTAGGACAGCACCAAGAGACCCAGTACTTC. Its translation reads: CASRLGQHQETQYF.